This T cell receptor beta chain was sequenced for a study of technical replicates of blood from several donors. The CDR3 is 12 residues long. Germline V gene lookup returns CDR1 SGHDT and CDR2 YYEEEE. Between the trimmed V and J ends, which lost 1 base and 8 bases, there was a span of 10 bases. Here immunoSEQ multiplex PCR was the method, and the copy in TCRdb shows in-frame clones only, minus some. The sample consists of approximately 13,000 clones, almost 85% of them appearing once. This TCR was sampled from a human donor in good health. The sequenced sample consisted of PBMCs. The genes are TRBV5-6 and TRBJ2-7; perhaps TRBD1 as D (6 bases). The CDR3 reads CASSLLTGQQYF. CDR3 DNA sequence: TGTGCCAGCAGCTTGTTAACAGGGCAGCAGTACTTC.